The 18 T cell receptor beta chains reported below all come from one sample, sequenced in a study of blood T cell repertoires in COVID-19. Using immunoSEQ multiplex PCR, the repertoire was profiled, and TCRdb retains in-frame clones only, with some absent. Of 110,000 to 150,000 clones listed, 80% to 85% are singletons. The sample consisted of peripheral blood. The receptors were sampled from a human donor in a cohort sampled during active COVID-19.

This clone was seen more than once but under ten times. The chain combines TRBV3-1 (or the pseudogene TRBV3-2) with TRBJ1-2, with 10 bases matching TRBD1. The V segment lost 0 bases and the J segment 6 bases; nucleotides outside the gene matches: 7. This CDR3 is 16 amino acids long. Germline V lookup: CDR1 LGHDT, CDR2 YNNKEL (reference sequence). CDR3 residues: CASSQDGTGAYDGYTF. CDR3 nucleotides: TGTGCCAGCAGCCAAGATGGGACAGGGGCTTATGATGGCTACACCTTC.

The rearrangement uses TRBV5-1 and TRBJ1-1; D unclear. CDR1 is SGHRS, CDR2 YFSETQ, per germline. V lost 5 bases and J lost 1, with 9 bases in between. This CDR3 comprises 13 residues. The CDR3 DNA is TGCGCCAGCAGGAGGGAGACGAACACTGAAGCTTTCTTT. It encodes CASRRETNTEAFF.

The chain joins TRBV11-2 to TRBJ1-1; D gene unclear. The CDR3 spans 15 residues. V was pared by 5 bases and J by 1 base, with 14 bases between. Germline values: CDR1 SGHAT, CDR2 FQNNGV. The CDR3 loop reads CASSPIAGGNTEAFF. DNA for the CDR3: TGTGCCAGCAGCCCAATCGCGGGAGGGAACACTGAAGCTTTCTTT.

V gene TRBV7-2 combines with J gene TRBJ2-5, with TRBD2 matching 7 bases. V dropped 5 bases and J dropped 7; count of bases not matched to a gene: 4. The CDR3 covers 12 residues. Germline values: CDR1 SGHTA, CDR2 FQGNSA. CDR3 in amino acids: CASSGGGGTQYF. The CDR3 DNA sequence: TGTGCCAGCAGCGGGGGGGGAGGGACCCAGTACTTC. The full variable domain, with the rest looked up from reference TRBV7-2 and TRBJ2-5, is GAGVSQSPSNKVTEKGKDVELRCDPISGHTALYWYRQSLGQGLEFLIYFQGNSAPDKSGLPSDRFSAERTGGSVSTLTIQRTQQEDSAVYLCASSGGGGTQYFGPGTRLLVL.

This chain connects TRBV2 to TRBJ1-1; 8 positions match TRBD1. The CDR3 covers 14 residues. Germline V gene sequence: CDR1 SNHLY, CDR2 FYNNEI. V shed 6 bases and J 4 bases; nucleotides not matched to a gene: 7. CDR3 DNA sequence: TGTGCCAGCAGGTCAAACAGGGGGATCACTGAAGCTTTCTTT. This gives the protein CASRSNRGITEAFF.

The chain recombines TRBV6-5 with TRBJ2-7, with 7 bases aligning to TRBD2. The CDR3 length is 16 residues. V was clipped by 2 bases and J by 1 base; unmatched bases: 8. CDR1 MNHEY and CDR2 SVGAGI come from the germline V gene. As DNA, the CDR3 is TGTGCCAGCAGTTACAAATATTCTAGCGGTTCCTACGAGCAGTACTTC. This codes for CASSYKYSSGSYEQYF.

The genes are TRBV11-3 and TRBJ2-7, with D maybe TRBD1 (6 bases). The CDR3 extends over 15 amino acids. The germline gives CDR1 SGHNT, CDR2 YENEEA. Trimming removed 3 bases from V and 2 bases from J, with 14 bases in between. This CDR3 is CASSLAPGTPYEQYF. In DNA, the CDR3 is TGTGCCAGCAGCTTGGCCCCCGGGACACCCTACGAGCAGTACTTC.

DNA of the CDR3: TGTGCCAGCACCATCGGGGGTAGCGGGTTTGTTGAGCAGTTCTTC. It codes for CASTIGGSGFVEQFF. This rearrangement joins TRBV6-6 to TRBJ2-1, with TRBD2 matching 7 bases. The CDR3 runs to 15 residues. Germline lookup yields CDR1 MNHNY and CDR2 SVGAGI (reference sequence). V lost 7 bases to trimming and J lost 9 bases; unmatched junction nucleotides: 15.

As concerns this clone: Other nucleotide sequences in the sample specify the same CDR3. This chain links TRBV5-5 with TRBJ1-5; D gene ambiguous. CDR3 length equals 14 residues. The V end was cut by 2 bases, the J end by 0 bases, with 6 bases between. Looked up from germline, CDR1 is SGHKS and CDR2 is YYEKEE (reference sequence). This CDR3 is CASSFVDSNQPQHF. DNA of the CDR3: TGTGCCAGCAGCTTCGTAGATAGCAATCAGCCCCAGCATTTT.

This chain links TRBV27 with TRBJ1-1; 7 positions agree with TRBD1. Trimming cost V 4 bases and J 0 bases; bases outside gene matches: 5. The CDR3 is 15 residues long. The germline gives CDR1 MNHEY, CDR2 SMNVEV (reference sequence). The chain's CDR3 is CASSWTGIMNTEAFF. DNA for the CDR3: TGTGCCAGCAGTTGGACAGGCATCATGAACACTGAAGCTTTCTTT.

J is TRBJ1-3 and V is TRBV2, with a weak D call TRBD1 (6 bases). CDR1 is SNHLY, CDR2 FYNNEI, per germline. V gave up 7 bases and J gave up 9 bases, with 16 bases separating them. The CDR3 is made up of 13 amino acids. DNA of the CDR3: TGTGCCAGCAAAGGGGGATCAGGGGTCACCATATATTTT. It encodes CASKGGSGVTIYF.

This chain joins TRBV18 and TRBJ1-1; no firm D call. Germline loops: CDR1 KGHSH, CDR2 LQKENI. V gave up 5 bases and J gave up 2 bases, with 9 bases separating them. The CDR3 spans 13 residues. CDR3 DNA sequence: TGTGCCAGCTCAGGGCAACCCAACACTGAAGCTTTCTTT. This gives the protein CASSGQPNTEAFF.

J is TRBJ2-7 and V is TRBV15; tentatively, D is TRBD1 (6 bases). The CDR3 contains 14 residues. The V gene lost 2 bases and the J gene lost 2 bases, with 10 bases spanning the gap. Germline CDR1 reads LNHNV; CDR2 reads YYDKDF (reference sequence). CDR3 loop: CATSRLTGTYEQYF. For the CDR3, the DNA is TGTGCCACCAGCAGACTCACAGGGACCTACGAGCAGTACTTC.

The chain recombines TRBV11-2 with TRBJ2-1, with 14 bases matching TRBD2. The CDR3 is made up of 19 amino acids. Germline V lookup: CDR1 SGHAT, CDR2 FQNNGV. The J segment lost 0 bases and the V segment lost 5 bases, leaving 9 bases of the junction unmatched. In nucleotides, the CDR3 is TGTGCCAGCAGCCAAAGGACTAGCGGGGGGTCCAGCTCCTACAATGAGCAGTTCTTC. Amino acids: CASSQRTSGGSSSYNEQFF.

The chain couples TRBV7-9 to TRBJ2-1; TRBD2 agrees at 9 bases. The CDR3 runs 17 residues. V shed 4 bases, J shed 3 bases, and the junction held 10 bases outside the gene matches. The germline V gene has CDR1 SEHNR and CDR2 FQNEAQ (reference sequence). CDR3 residues: CASSSLGGLAIYNEQFF. CDR3 sequence (DNA): TGTGCCAGCAGCTCCCTTGGGGGACTAGCCATCTACAATGAGCAGTTCTTC.

This chain connects TRBV29-1 to TRBJ1-1; tentative D call: TRBD1 (6 bases). Deletions cut 7 bases from V and 4 bases from J, with 13 bases between. CDR3 length: 12 amino acids. The germline V gene encodes CDR1 SQVTM and CDR2 ANQGSEA. The CDR3 region has the DNA TGCAGCGGCAATACAGGGAGCACTGAAGCTTTCTTT. The encoded protein is CSGNTGSTEAFF. The full variable domain, with the rest looked up from reference TRBV29-1 and TRBJ1-1, is SAVISQKPSRDICQRGTSLTIQCQVDSQVTMMFWYRQQPGQSLTLIATANQGSEATYESGFVIDKFPISRPNLTFSTLTVSNMSPEDSSIYLCSGNTGSTEAFFGQGTRLTVV.

CDR3 region: CASSSRLPGQNQETQYF. The CDR3 bases are TGTGCCAGCAGCTCGCGCTTACCGGGACAAAACCAAGAGACCCAGTACTTC. V is TRBV11-3 and J is TRBJ2-5, with D possibly matching TRBD1 (6 bases). Germline V gene sequence: CDR1 SGHNT, CDR2 YENEEA. Deletions cut 4 bases from V and 0 bases from J, with 18 bases between. This CDR3 region has 17 residues. Filled out from reference TRBV11-3 and TRBJ2-5, the complete variable domain reads EAGVVQSPRYKIIEKKQPVAFWCNPISGHNTLYWYLQNLGQGPELLIRYENEEAVDDSQLPKDRFSAERLKGVDSTLKIQPAELGDSAVYLCASSSRLPGQNQETQYFGPGTRLLVL.

This sequence joins TRBV6-6 and TRBJ1-6; maybe TRBD1 (6 bases). V gave up 6 bases and J gave up 7 bases, with 16 bases separating them. This CDR3 region has 15 residues. In germline, CDR1 is MNHNY, CDR2 SVGAGI (reference sequence). CDR3 in amino acids: CASSSSGGPNSPLHF. The CDR3 nucleotides are TGTGCCAGCAGCTCATCTGGGGGCCCGAATTCACCCCTCCACTTT.